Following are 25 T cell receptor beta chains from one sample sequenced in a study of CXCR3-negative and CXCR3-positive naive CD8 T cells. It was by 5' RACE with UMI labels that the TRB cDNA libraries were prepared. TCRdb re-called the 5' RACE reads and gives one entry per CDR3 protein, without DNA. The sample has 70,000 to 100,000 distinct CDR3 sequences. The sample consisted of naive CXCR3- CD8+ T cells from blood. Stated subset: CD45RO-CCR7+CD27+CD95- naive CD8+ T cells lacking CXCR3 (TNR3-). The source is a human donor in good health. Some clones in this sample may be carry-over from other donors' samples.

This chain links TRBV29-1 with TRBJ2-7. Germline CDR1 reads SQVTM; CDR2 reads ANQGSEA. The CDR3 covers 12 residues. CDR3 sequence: CSVAQANYEQYF.

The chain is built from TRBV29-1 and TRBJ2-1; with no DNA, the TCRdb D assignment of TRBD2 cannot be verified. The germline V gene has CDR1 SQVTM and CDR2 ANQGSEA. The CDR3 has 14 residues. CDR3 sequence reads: CSVEGTSLVNEQFF.

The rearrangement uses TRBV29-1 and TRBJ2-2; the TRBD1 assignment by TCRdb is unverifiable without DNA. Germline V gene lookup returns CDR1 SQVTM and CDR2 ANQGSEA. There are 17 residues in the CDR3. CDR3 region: CSVEVFPGQGNTGELFF.

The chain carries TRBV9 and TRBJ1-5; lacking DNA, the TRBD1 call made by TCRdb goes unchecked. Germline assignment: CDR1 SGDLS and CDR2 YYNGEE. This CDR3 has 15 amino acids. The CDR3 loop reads CASSVDGGANQPQHF.

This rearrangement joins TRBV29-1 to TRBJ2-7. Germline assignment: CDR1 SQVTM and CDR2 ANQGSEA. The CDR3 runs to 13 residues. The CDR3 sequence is CSVEVRIPYEQYF.

The CDR3 region is CASRRGFQETQYF. J is TRBJ2-5 and V is TRBV27; the D call of TRBD2 rests on TCRdb alone, since no DNA is present to check it. Germline CDR1 and CDR2: MNHEY and SMNVEV (reference sequence). This CDR3 region has 13 residues.

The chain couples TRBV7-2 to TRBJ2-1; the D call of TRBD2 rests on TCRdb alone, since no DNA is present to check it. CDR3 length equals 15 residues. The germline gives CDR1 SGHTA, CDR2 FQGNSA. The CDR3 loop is CASSSGLAGGNEQFF.

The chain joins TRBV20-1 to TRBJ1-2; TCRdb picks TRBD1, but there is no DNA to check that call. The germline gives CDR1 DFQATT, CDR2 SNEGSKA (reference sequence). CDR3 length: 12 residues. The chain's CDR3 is CSATDRVYGYTF.

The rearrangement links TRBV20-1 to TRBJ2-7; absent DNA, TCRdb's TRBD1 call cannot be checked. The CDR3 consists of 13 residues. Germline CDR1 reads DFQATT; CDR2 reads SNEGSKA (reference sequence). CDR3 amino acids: CSASPLGLYEQYF.

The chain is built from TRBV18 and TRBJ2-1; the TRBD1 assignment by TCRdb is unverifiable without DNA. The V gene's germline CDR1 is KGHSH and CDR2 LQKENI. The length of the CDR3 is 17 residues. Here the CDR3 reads CASSPRAQQNRAYEQFF.

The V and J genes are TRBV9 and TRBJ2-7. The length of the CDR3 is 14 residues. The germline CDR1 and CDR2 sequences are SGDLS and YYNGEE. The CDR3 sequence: CASSVDGQSYEQYF.

The CDR3 loop reads CASSSPGAAEAFF. The chain links TRBV7-9 to TRBJ1-1; TCRdb calls TRBD1, which cannot be checked without DNA. Germline-derived CDR1 and CDR2 are SEHNR and FQNEAQ (reference sequence). This CDR3 region has 13 residues. The complete variable domain, with remaining parts taken from reference TRBV7-9 and TRBJ1-1, reads DTGVSQNPRHKITKRGQNVTFRCDPISEHNRLYWYRQTLGQGPEFLTYFQNEAQLEKSRLLSDRFSAERPKGSFSTLEIQRTEQGDSAMYLCASSSPGAAEAFFGQGTRLTVV.

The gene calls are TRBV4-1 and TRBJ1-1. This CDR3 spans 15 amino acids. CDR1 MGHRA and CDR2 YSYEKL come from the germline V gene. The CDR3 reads CASSQDGDWNTEAFF.

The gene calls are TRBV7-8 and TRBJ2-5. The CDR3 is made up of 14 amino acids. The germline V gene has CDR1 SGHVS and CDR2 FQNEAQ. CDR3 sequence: CASSLRLGQETQYF.

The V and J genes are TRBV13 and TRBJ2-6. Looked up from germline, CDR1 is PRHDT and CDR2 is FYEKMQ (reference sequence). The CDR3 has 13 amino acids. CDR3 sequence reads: CASSSNGANVLTF. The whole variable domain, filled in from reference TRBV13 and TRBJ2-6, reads AAGVIQSPRHLIKEKRETATLKCYPIPRHDTVYWYQQGPGQDPQFLISFYEKMQSDKGSIPDRFSAQQFSDYHSELNMSSLELGDSALYFCASSSNGANVLTFGAGSRLTVL.

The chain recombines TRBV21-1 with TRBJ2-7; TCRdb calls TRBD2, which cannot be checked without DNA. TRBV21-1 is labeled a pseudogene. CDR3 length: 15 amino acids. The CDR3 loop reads CASSNRRLGSYEQYF.

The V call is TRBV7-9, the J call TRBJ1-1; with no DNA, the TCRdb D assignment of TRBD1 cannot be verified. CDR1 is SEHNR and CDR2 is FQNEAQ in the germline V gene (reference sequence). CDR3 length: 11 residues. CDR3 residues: CASSFGAVAFF.

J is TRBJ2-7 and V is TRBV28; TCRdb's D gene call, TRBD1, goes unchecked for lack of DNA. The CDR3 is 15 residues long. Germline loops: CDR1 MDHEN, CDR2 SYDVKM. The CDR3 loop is CASSPGSPYGYEQYF.

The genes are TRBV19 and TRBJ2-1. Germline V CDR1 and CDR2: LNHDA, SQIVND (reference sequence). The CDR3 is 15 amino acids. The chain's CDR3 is CASRRRSQVVNEQFF. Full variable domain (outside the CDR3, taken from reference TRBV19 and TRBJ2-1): DGGITQSPKYLFRKEGQNVTLSCEQNLNHDAMYWYRQDPGQGLRLIYYSQIVNDFQKGDIAEGYSVSREKKESFPLTVTSAQKNPTAFYLCASRRRSQVVNEQFFGPGTRLTVL.

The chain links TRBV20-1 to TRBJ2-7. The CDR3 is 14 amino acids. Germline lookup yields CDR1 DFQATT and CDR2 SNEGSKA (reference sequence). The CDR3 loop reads CSASTGRSRYEQYF.

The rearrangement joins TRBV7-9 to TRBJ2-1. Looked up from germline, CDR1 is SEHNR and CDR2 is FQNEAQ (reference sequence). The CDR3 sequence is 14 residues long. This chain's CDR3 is CASSSREDHNEQFF.

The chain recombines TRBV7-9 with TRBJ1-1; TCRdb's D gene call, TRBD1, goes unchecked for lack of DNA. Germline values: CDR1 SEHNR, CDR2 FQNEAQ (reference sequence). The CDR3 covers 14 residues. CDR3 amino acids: CASSSATGETEAFF.

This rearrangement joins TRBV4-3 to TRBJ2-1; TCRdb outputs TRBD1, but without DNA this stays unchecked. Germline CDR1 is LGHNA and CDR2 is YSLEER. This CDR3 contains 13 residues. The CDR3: CASSQVGGSEQFF.

CDR3: CSVVAGVTGELFF. The J gene is TRBJ2-2, the V gene TRBV29-1; checking the TCRdb D call of TRBD1 is not possible without DNA. Per the germline V gene, CDR1 is SQVTM and CDR2 is ANQGSEA. The CDR3 length is 13 residues.

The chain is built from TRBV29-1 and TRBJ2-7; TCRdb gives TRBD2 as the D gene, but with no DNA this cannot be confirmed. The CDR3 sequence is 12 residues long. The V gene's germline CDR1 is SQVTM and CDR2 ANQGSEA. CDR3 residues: CSVGGTSDEQYF.